These T cell receptor beta chains were read from a single sample in a study of identical twins. Via MiXCR, TCRdb re-called the 5' RACE reads, giving one row per CDR3 protein. The sample records hundreds of thousands of distinct CDR3 sequences, about 20% being singletons. These data were likewise used in another study, on T cells expressing NK-cell markers.

Sequencing was done on a sample of PBMCs. All receptors derive from a woman aged 18-30 years in good health. Each CDR3 is given with its conserved first and last residue. A D gene is named only where the DNA matches it firmly. Clone size is given for some rows only: seen once, a few or many times, or a class if the clone is expanded.

v_call	d_call	clone_size	cdr3_length	j_call	cdr3_aa	cdr3_nt
TRBV18	NA	NA	13	TRBJ2-2	CASSAMNTGELFF	TGTGCCAGCTCGGCTATGAACACCGGGGAGCTGTTTTTT
TRBV12-3/TRBV12-4	NA	few	13	TRBJ2-1	CASLSTSYNEQFF	TGTGCCAGTTTATCGACCTCCTACAATGAGCAGTTCTTC
TRBV15	TRBD1	NA	15	TRBJ1-2	CATSKRTGGIYGYTF	TGTGCCACCAGCAAGCGGACAGGGGGAATCTATGGCTACACCTTC
TRBV5-1	NA	few	13	TRBJ2-3	CASSTTGGDTQYF	TGCGCCAGCAGCACCACCGGGGGAGATACGCAGTATTTT
TRBV12-3/TRBV12-4	NA	NA	14	TRBJ2-7	CASSLSGVSYEQYF	TGTGCCAGCAGTTTGTCCGGGGTCTCCTACGAGCAGTACTTC
TRBV27	NA	NA	15	TRBJ2-6	CASSSRGAGANVLTF	TGTGCCAGCAGTTCCAGGGGCGCCGGGGCCAACGTCCTGACTTTC
TRBV12-3/TRBV12-4	NA	NA	12	TRBJ2-3	CASSLRPDTQYF	TGTGCCAGCAGTTTACGGCCGGATACGCAGTATTTT
TRBV6-1	TRBD1	NA	13	TRBJ2-3	CASRRQGQDTQYF	TGTGCCAGCAGAAGACAGGGGCAAGATACGCAGTATTTT
TRBV27	TRBD1	NA	17	TRBJ2-1	CASSIPGWDRENNEQFF	TGTGCCAGCAGCATACCGGGATGGGACAGGGAGAACAATGAGCAGTTCTTC
TRBV5-1	NA	NA	14	TRBJ2-3	CASKGGARTDTQYF	TGCGCCAGCAAGGGTGGGGCCCGCACAGATACGCAGTATTTT
TRBV20-1	NA	NA	15	TRBJ1-2	CSATPGGGANYGYTF	TGCAGTGCTACCCCCGGGGGGGGCGCTAACTATGGCTACACCTTC
TRBV29-1	NA	few	13	TRBJ1-5	CSAIQGSGQPQHF	TGCAGCGCAATACAGGGATCGGGGCAGCCCCAGCATTTT
TRBV10-2	NA	NA	12	TRBJ2-3	CASSEIQDTQYF	TGCGCCAGCAGTGAGATACAAGATACGCAGTATTTT
TRBV7-2	TRBD2	NA	17	TRBJ2-1	CASSAGTSGRDRNEQFF	TGTGCCAGCAGCGCAGGGACTAGCGGGAGAGATCGCAATGAGCAGTTCTTC
TRBV7-2	TRBD2	few	16	TRBJ2-1	CASSLSPSSGTARKFF	TGTGCCAGCAGCTTATCCCCCTCTAGCGGGACGGCGCGTAAGTTCTTC
TRBV20-1	NA	few	15	TRBJ2-7	CSARDTGTLTYEQYF	TGCAGTGCGCGAGACACAGGGACCCTAACCTACGAGCAGTACTTC